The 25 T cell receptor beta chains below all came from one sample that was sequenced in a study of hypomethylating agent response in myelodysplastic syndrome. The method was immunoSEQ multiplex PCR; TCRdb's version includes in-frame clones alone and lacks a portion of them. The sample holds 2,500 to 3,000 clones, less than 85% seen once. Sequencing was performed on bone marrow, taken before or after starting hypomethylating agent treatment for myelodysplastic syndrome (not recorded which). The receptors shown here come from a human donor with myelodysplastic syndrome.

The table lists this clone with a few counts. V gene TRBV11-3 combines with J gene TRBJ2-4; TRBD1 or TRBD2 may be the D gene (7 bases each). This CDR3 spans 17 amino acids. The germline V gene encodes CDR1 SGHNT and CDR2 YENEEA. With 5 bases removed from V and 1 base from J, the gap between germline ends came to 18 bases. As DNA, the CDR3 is TGTGCCAGCAGCCTAACCCAGGGGGGGACGGCCAAAAACATTCAGTACTTC. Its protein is CASSLTQGGTAKNIQYF.

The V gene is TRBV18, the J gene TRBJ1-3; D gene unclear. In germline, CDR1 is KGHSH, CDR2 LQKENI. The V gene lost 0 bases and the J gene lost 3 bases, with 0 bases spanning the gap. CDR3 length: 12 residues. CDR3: CASSPPGNTIYF. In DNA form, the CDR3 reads TGTGCCAGCTCACCACCTGGAAACACCATATATTTT.

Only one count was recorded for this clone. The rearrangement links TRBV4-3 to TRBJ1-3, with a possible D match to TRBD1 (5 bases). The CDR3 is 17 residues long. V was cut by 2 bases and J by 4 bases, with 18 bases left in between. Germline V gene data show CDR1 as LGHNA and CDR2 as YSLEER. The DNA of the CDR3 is TGCGCCAGCAGCCAAAAGGGGAAGAGGACCGTGGGAAACACCATATATTTT. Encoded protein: CASSQKGKRTVGNTIYF.

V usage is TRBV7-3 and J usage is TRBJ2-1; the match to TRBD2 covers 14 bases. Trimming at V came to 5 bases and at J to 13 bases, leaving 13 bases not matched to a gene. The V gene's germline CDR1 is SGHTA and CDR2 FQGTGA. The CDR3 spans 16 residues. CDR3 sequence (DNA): TGTGCCAGCAGCAAGGGAGGGGGACTAGCGGGGGACGATCAGTTCTTC. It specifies CASSKGGGLAGDDQFF.

For the CDR3, the DNA is TGTGCCAGCAGCCTCGGGCCAGGCGGAGATCAGCCCCAGCATTTT. Amino acids: CASSLGPGGDQPQHF. The chain recombines TRBV7-9 with TRBJ1-5; D is unresolved. V was cut by 5 bases and J by 5 bases, with 16 bases left in between. The CDR3 has 15 amino acids. Germline V gene sequence: CDR1 SEHNR, CDR2 FQNEAQ (reference sequence).

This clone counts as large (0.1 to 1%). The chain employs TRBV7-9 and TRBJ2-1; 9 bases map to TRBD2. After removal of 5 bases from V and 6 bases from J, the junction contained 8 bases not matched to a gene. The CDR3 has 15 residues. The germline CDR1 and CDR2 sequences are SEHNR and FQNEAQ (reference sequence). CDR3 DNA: TGTGCCAGCAGCCCTTATGCGGGAGGGCCCAATGAGCAGTTCTTC. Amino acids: CASSPYAGGPNEQFF.

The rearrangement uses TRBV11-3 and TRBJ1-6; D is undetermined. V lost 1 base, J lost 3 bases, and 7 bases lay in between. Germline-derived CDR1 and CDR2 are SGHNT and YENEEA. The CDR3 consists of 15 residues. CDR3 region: CASSLAPNYNSPLHF. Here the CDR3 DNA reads TGTGCCAGCAGCTTAGCCCCGAACTATAATTCACCCCTCCACTTT.

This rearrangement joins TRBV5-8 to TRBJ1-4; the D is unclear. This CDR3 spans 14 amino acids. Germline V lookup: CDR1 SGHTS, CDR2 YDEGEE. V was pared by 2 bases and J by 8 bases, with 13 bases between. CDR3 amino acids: CASSFGQAGEKLFF. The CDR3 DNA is TGTGCCAGCAGCTTTGGGCAGGCGGGCGAAAAACTGTTTTTT.

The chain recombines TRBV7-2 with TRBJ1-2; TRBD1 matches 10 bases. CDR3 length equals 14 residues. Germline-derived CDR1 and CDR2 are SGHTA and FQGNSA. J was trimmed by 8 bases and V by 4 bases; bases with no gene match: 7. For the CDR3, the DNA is TGTGCCAGCAGCTCCTCCGGGACAGGGGAAGGCTACACCTTC. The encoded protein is CASSSSGTGEGYTF.

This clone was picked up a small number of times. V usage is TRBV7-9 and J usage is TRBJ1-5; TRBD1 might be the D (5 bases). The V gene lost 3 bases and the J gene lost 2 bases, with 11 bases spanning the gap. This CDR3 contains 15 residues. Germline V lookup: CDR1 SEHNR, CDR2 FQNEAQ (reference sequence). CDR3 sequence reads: CASSFGRDRNQPQHF. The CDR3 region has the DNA TGTGCCAGCAGCTTTGGCAGGGATCGCAATCAGCCCCAGCATTTT.

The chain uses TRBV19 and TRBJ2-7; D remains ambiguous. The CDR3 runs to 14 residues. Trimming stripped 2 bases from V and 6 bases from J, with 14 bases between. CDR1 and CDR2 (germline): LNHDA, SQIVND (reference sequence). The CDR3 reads CASSISLGFGEQYF. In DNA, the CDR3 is TGTGCCAGTAGTATATCCCTGGGGTTCGGCGAGCAGTACTTC.

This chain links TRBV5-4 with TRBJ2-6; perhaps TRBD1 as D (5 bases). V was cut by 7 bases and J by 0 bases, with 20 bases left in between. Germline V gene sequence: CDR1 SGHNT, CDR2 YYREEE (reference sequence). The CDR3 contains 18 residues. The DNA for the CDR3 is TGTGCCAGCTCCTCTTGGAGTAGGGGAAGCTCTGGGGCCAACGTCCTGACTTTC. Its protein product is CASSSWSRGSSGANVLTF.

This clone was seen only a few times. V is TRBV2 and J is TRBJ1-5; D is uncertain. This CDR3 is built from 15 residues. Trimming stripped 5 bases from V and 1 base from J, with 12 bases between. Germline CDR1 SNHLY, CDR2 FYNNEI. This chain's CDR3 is CASSKSPESNQPQHF. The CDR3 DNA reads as TGTGCCAGCAGTAAAAGTCCGGAGAGCAATCAGCCCCAGCATTTT. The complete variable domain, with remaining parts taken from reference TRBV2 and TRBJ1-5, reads EPEVTQTPSHQVTQMGQEVILRCVPISNHLYFYWYRQILGQKVEFLVSFYNNEISEKSEIFDDQFSVERPDGSNFTLKIRSTKLEDSAMYFCASSKSPESNQPQHFGDGTRLSIL.

CDR3 in DNA: TGTGCCAGCAGCCAAGGGATAGACTATGGCTACACCTTC. Protein sequence: CASSQGIDYGYTF. The chain has TRBV14 and TRBJ1-2, with D hard to call. CDR1 and CDR2 (germline): SGHDN, FVKESK. There are 13 residues in the CDR3. With 1 base removed from V and 3 bases from J, the gap between germline ends came to 6 bases.

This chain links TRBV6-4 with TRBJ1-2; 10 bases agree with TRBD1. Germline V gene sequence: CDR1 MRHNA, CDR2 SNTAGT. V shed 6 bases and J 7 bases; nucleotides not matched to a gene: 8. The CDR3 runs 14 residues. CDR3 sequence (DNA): TGTGCCAGCAGCCCGGGACAGGGGATCGGTGGCTACACCTTC. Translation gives CASSPGQGIGGYTF.

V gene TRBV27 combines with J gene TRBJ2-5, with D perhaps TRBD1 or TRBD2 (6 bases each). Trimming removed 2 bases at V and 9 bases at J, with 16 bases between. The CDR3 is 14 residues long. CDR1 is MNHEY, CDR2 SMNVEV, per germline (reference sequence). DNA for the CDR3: TGTGCCAGCAGTTTAGGAGGGGGACCGGGGGCCCAGTACTTC. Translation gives CASSLGGGPGAQYF.

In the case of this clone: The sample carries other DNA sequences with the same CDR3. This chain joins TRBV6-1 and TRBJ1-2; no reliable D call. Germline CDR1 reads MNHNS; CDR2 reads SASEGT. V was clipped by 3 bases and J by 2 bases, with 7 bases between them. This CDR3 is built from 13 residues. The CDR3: CASSERKNYGYTF. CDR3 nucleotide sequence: TGTGCCAGCAGTGAGAGGAAAAACTATGGCTACACCTTC.

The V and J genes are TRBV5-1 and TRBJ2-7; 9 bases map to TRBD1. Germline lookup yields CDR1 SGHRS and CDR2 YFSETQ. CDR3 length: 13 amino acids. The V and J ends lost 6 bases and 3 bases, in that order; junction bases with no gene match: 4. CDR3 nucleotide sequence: TGCGCCAGCACCCAGACAGGGGGCTACGAGCAGTACTTC. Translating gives CASTQTGGYEQYF.

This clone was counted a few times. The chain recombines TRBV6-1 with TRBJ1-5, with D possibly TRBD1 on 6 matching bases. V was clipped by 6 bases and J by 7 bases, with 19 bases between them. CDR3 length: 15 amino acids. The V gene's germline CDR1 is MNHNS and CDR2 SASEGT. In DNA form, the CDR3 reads TGTGCCAGCAGCCTTACAGGGAGGACTGAACAGCCCCAGCATTTT. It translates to CASSLTGRTEQPQHF.

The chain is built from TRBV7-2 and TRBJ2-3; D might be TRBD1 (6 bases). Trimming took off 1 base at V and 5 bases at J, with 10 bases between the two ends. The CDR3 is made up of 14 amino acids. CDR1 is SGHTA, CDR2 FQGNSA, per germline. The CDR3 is CASSLGPRGDTQYF. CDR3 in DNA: TGTGCCAGCAGCTTAGGCCCCAGGGGAGATACGCAGTATTTT.

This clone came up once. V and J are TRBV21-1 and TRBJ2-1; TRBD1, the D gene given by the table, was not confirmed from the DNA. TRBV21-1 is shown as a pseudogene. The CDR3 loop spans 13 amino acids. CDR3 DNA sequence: TGTGCCAGCCGCGAACGACAGGGCAATGAGCAGTTCTTC. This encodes CASRERQGNEQFF.

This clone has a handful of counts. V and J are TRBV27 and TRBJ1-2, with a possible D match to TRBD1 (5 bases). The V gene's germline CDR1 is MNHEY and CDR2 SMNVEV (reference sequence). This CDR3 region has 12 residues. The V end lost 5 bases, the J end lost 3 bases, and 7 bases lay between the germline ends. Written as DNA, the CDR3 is TGTGCCAGCAGTGGGGGTTACTATGGCTACACCTTC. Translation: CASSGGYYGYTF.

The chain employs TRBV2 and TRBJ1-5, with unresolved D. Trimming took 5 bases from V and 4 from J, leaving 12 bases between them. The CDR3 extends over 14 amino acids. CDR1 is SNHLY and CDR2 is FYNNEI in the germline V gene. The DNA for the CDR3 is TGTGCCAGCAGTCGACAACAGAGAAATCAGCCCCAGCATTTT. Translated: CASSRQQRNQPQHF. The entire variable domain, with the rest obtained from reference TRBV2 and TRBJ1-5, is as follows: EPEVTQTPSHQVTQMGQEVILRCVPISNHLYFYWYRQILGQKVEFLVSFYNNEISEKSEIFDDQFSVERPDGSNFTLKIRSTKLEDSAMYFCASSRQQRNQPQHFGDGTRLSIL.

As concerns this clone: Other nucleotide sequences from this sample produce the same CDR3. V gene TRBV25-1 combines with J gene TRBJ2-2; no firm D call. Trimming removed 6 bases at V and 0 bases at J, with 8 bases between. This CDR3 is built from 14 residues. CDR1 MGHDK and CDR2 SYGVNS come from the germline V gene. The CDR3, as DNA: TGTGCCAGCAGGTTAAATTCGAACACCGGGGAGCTGTTTTTT. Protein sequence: CASRLNSNTGELFF.

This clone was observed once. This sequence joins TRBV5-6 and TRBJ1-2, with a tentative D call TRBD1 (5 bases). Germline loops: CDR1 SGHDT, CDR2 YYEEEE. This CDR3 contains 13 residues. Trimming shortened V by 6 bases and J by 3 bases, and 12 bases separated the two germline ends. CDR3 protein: CASIKTAHYGYTF. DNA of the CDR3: TGTGCCAGCATCAAGACAGCACACTATGGCTACACCTTC.